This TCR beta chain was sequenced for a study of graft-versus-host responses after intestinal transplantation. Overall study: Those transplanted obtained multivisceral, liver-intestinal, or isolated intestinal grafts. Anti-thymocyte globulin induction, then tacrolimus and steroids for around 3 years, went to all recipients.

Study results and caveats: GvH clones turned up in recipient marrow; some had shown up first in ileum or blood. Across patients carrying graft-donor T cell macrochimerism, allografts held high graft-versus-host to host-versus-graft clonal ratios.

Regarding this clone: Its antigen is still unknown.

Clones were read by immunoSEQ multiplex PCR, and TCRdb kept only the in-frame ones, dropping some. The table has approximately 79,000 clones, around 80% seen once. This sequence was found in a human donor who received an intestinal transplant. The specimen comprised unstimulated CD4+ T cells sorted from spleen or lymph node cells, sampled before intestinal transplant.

CDR3 nucleotide sequence: TGCAGCGTTGAAGATACAGGGAGAGCCTACGAGCAGTACTTC. This encodes CSVEDTGRAYEQYF. The chain recombines TRBV29-1 with TRBJ2-7; possible D gene TRBD1, 6 bases. Germline CDR1 is SQVTM and CDR2 is ANQGSEA. This CDR3 has 14 amino acids. V was clipped by 0 bases and J by 2 bases, with 11 bases between them.